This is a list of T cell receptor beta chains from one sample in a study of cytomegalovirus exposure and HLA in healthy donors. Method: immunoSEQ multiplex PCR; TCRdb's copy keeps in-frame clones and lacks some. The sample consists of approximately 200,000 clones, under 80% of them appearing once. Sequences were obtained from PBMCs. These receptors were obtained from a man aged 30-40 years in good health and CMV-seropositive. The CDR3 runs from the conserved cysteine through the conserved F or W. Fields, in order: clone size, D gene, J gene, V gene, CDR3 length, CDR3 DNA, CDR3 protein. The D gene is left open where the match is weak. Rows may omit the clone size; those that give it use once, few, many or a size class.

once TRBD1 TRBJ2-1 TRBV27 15 TGTGCCAGCAGTTTGGGACAGGGGTCATTCAATGAGCAGTTCTTC CASSLGQGSFNEQFF
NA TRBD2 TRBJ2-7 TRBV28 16 TGTGCCAGCAGTTCCCCGACTAGCGGGAGCTCCTACGAGCAGTACTTC CASSSPTSGSSYEQYF
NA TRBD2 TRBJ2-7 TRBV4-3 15 TGCGCCAGCAGCCAAGATGGGAGGGGCACCTACGAGCAGTACTTC CASSQDGRGTYEQYF
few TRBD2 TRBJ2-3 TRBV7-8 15 TGTGCCAGCACACCTAGCGGGAGATACACAGATACGCAGTATTTT CASTPSGRYTDTQYF
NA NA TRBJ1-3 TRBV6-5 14 TGTGCCAGCAGTGAAGGGGGTAGTGGAAACACCATATATTTT CASSEGGSGNTIYF
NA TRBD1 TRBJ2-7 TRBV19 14 TGTGCCAGTAGGCTCCGAGACAGGGCCTACGAGCAGTACTTC CASRLRDRAYEQYF
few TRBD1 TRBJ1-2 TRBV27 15 TGTGCCAGCAGCCCGGACAGGGCGGGGAAATATGGCTACACCTTC CASSPDRAGKYGYTF
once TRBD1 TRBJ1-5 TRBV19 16 TGTGCCAGTAGTGTTGGACAGGGGGCAGAGAATCAGCCCCAGCATTTT CASSVGQGAENQPQHF
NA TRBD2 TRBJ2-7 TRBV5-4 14 TGTGCCAGCAGCTTTTCCGGGACTAGCTACGAGCAGTACTTC CASSFSGTSYEQYF
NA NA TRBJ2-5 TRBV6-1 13 TGTGCCAGCAGAAGGTGGAGCGGAGAGACCCAGTACTTC CASRRWSGETQYF
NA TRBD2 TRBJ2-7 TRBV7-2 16 TGTGCCAGCAGCCTAATAGCGGGAGGTCTGTCCTACGAGCAGTACTTC CASSLIAGGLSYEQYF
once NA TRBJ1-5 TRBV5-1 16 TGCGCCAGCAGCTTGGGTGGGAGTGTTAATCCTCAGCCCCAGCATTTT CASSLGGSVNPQPQHF
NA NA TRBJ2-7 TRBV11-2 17 TGTGCCAGCAGCTTAGATAATAGGAGACAGGAGTCTTACGAGCAGTACTTC CASSLDNRRQESYEQYF
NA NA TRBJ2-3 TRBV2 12 TGTGCCAGCAGTGAAGCGAGAGATACGCAGTATTTT CASSEARDTQYF
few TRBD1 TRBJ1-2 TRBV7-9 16 TGTGCCAGCAGCCTAGACCCCCAAACAGGGGTACATGGCTACACCTTC CASSLDPQTGVHGYTF
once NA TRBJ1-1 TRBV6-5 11 TGTGCCAGCCTCAGAAACACTGAAGCTTTCTTT CASLRNTEAFF
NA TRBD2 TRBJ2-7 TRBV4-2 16 TGTGCCAGCAGCCAAGATTCAGCGGGGCTGCTGTACGAGCAGTACTTC CASSQDSAGLLYEQYF
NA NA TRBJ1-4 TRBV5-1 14 TGCGCCAGCAGCTGGAGCGATGGAAACGAAAAACTGTTTTTT CASSWSDGNEKLFF
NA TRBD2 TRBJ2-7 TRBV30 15 TGTGCCTGGAGTACGGGACTAGCGGACCGTGGGGGGCAGTACTTC CAWSTGLADRGGQYF
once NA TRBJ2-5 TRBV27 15 TGTGCCAGCAGTATACTCAGCGGCCGGGGGGAGACCCAGTACTTC CASSILSGRGETQYF
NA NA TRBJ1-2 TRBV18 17 TGTGCCAGCTCACCGGAGGGGCTCTTCCGTGCTAACTATGGCTACACCTTC CASSPEGLFRANYGYTF
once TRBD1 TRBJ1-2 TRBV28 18 TGTGCCAGCAGATTCGGGCCAAGCCGGGACAGGGGTGACTATGGCTACACCTTC CASRFGPSRDRGDYGYTF
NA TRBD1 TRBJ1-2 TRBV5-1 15 TGCGCCAGCAGGACAACCGGGACAGTAAACTATGGCTACACCTTC CASRTTGTVNYGYTF
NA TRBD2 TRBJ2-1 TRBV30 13 TGTGCCTGGAGTCTTGAGACTAGCGGGAGTATGTTCTTC CAWSLETSGSMFF
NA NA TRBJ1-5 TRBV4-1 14 TGCGCCAGCAGCCTTGGGGCGGGGGGTCAGCCCCAGCATTTT CASSLGAGGQPQHF
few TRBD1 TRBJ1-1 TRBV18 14 TGTGCCAGCTCATCTGGGACAGAGAACACTGAAGCTTTCTTT CASSSGTENTEAFF
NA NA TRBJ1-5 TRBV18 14 TGTGCCAGCTCGCCGACTGTTAGCAATCAGCCCCAGCATTTT CASSPTVSNQPQHF
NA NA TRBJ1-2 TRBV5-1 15 TGCGCCAGCAGCTTGTTCGGGGGGCTCGACTATGGCTACACCTTC CASSLFGGLDYGYTF
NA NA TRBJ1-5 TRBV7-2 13 TGTGCCAGCAGCTACGGGGGGGCTCAGCCCCAGCATTTT CASSYGGAQPQHF
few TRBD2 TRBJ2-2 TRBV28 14 TGTGCCAGCAGCTCGGGGGGTTTTTTCGGGGAGCTGTTTTTT CASSSGGFFGELFF
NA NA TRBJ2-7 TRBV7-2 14 TGTGCCAGCAGCAGGACCGGGACATACGGCGAGCAGTACTTC CASSRTGTYGEQYF
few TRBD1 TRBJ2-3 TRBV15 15 TGTGCCACCAGCCTTCGGGACAGCCCTCGAGATACGCAGTATTTT CATSLRDSPRDTQYF
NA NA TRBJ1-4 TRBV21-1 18 NA CASTWPDRVGYGCEKLFF
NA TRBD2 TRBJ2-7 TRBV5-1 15 TGCGCCAGCAGCATAAGCGGGGGGGCCTCCTACGAGCAGTACTTC CASSISGGASYEQYF
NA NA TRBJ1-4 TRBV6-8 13 TGTGCCAGTTTCCCTGCAACTAATGAAAAACTGTTTTTT CASFPATNEKLFF
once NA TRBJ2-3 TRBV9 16 TGTGCCAGCAGTACGTTGGGGCAGACTCTTACAGATACGCAGTATTTT CASSTLGQTLTDTQYF
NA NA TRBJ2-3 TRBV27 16 TGTGCCAGCAGTGTGCCCGGGACACGCAGCACAGATACGCAGTATTTT CASSVPGTRSTDTQYF
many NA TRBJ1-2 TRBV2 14 TGTGCCAGCAGTGAAGGGGCGCTTGCCTATGGCTACACCTTC CASSEGALAYGYTF
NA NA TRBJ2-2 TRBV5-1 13 TGCGCCAGCAGAGACTCGGACACCGGGGAGCTGTTTTTT CASRDSDTGELFF
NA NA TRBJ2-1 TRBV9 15 TGTGCCAGCAGCGTAGGAGGGCCTTCCTACAATGAGCAGTTCTTC CASSVGGPSYNEQFF
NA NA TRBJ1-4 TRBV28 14 TGTGCCAGCAGGGGAGCTGCAACTAATGAAAAACTGTTTTTT CASRGAATNEKLFF
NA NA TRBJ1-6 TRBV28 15 TGTGCCAGCAGTTTCTCCGCGGCAGCTAATTCACCCCTCCACTTT CASSFSAAANSPLHF
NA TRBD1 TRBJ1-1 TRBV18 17 TGTGCCAGCTCACCCCGGCCGAGTAGACAGGGGAACACTGAAGCTTTCTTT CASSPRPSRQGNTEAFF
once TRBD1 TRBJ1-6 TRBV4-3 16 TGCGCCAGCAGCCAAGAACGGGCAGGGGGTGGCGAGCCCCTCCACTTT CASSQERAGGGEPLHF
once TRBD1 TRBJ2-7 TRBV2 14 TGTGCCACCCAGACAGGGGGGTCCTCCTACGAGCAGTACTTC CATQTGGSSYEQYF
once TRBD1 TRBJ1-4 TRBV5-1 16 TGCGCCAGCAGCCCGGGGACAGGGCCGCCTAATGAAAAACTGTTTTTT CASSPGTGPPNEKLFF
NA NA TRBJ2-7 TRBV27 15 TGTGCCAGCAGTTTATCCGGGGGAGCAAGCTACGAGCAGTACTTC CASSLSGGASYEQYF
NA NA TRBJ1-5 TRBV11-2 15 TGTGCCAGCAGCCCGACACAGGGTAGCAATCAGCCCCAGCATTTT CASSPTQGSNQPQHF
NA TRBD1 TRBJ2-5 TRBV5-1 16 TGCGCCAGCAGCGCCGGAGACAGGGGAGAGTTGGAGACCCAGTACTTC CASSAGDRGELETQYF
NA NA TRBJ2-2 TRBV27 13 TGTGCCAGCAGTTACAGAATCTCCGGGGAGCTGTTTTTT CASSYRISGELFF
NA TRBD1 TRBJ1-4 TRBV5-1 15 TGCGCCAGCAGGTTGGCCGGGACAGGGAGGGAAAAACTGTTTTTT CASRLAGTGREKLFF
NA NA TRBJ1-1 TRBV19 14 TGTGCCAGTAACCCCGGTCGGGAGGGGACTGAAGCTTTCTTT CASNPGREGTEAFF
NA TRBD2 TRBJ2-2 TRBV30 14 TGTGCCTGGAGTCTGAGCGGGAGGGGCGGGGAGCTGTTTTTT CAWSLSGRGGELFF
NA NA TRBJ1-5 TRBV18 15 TGTGCCAGCTCACCCTCGGACACCCCGGAGCGGGCCCAGCATTTT CASSPSDTPERAQHF